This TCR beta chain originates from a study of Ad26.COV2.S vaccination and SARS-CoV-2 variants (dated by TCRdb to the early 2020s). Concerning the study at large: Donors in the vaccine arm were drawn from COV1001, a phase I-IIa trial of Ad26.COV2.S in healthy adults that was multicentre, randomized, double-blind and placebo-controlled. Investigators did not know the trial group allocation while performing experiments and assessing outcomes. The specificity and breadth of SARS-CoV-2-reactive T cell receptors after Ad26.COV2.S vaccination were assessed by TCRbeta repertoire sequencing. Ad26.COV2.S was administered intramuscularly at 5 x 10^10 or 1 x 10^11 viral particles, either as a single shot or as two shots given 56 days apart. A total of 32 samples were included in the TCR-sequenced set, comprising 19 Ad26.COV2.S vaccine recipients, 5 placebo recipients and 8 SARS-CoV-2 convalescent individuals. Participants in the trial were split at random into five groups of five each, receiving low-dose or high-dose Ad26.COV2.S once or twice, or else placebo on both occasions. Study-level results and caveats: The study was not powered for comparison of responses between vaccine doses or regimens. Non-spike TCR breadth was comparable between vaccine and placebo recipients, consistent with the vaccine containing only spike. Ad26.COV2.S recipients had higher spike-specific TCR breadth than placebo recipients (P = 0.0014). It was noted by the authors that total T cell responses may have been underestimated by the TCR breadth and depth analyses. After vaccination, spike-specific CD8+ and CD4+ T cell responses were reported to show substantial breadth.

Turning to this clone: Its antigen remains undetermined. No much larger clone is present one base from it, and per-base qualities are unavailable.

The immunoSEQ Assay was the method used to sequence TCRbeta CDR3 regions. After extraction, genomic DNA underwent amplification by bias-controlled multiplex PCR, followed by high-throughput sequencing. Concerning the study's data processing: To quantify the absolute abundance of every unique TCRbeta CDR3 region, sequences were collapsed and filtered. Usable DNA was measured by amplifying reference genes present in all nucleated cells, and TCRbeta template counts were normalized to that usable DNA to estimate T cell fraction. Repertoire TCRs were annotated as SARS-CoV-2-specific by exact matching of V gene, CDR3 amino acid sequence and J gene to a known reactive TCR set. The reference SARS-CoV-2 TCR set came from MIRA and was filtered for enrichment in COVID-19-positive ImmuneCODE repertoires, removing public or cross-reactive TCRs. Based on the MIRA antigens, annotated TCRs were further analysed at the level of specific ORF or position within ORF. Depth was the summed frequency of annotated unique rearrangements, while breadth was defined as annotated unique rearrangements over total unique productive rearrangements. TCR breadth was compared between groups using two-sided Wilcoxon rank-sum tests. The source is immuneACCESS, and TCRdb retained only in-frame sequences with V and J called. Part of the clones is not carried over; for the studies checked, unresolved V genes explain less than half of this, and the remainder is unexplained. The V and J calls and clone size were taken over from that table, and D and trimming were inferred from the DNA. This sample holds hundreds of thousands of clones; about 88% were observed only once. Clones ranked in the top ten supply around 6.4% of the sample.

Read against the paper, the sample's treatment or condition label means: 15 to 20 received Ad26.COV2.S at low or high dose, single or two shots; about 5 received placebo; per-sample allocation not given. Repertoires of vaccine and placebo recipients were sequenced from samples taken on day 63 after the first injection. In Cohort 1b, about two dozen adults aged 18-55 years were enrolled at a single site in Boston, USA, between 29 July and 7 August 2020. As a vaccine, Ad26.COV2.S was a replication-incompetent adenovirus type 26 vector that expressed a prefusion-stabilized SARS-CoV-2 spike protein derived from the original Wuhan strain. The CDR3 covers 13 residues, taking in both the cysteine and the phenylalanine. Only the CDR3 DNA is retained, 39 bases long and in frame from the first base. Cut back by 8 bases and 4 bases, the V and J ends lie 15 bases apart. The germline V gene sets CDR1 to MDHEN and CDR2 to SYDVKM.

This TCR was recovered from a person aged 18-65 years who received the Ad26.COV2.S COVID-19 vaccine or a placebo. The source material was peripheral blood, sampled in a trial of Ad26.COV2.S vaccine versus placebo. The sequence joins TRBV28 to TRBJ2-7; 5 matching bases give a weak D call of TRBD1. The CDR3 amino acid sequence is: CASRIGAGYEQYF. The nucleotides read TGTGCCAGCCGGATTGGGGCTGGGTACGAGCAGTACTTC.